This T cell receptor beta chain was recovered during a study of cytomegalovirus exposure and HLA in healthy donors. Germline V CDR1 and CDR2: MNHNY, SVGAGI (reference sequence). CDR3 size: 15 residues. V lost 6 bases and J lost 2; bases outside the gene matches: 7. The PCR ran on 60 Vbeta and 13 Jbeta primers. Clones were sequenced by immunoSEQ multiplex PCR, and TCRdb holds only the in-frame ones, with some missing. The sample has tens of thousands of clones. V usage is TRBV6-6 and J usage is TRBJ2-5, with 9 positions matching TRBD2. This receptor was taken from a middle-aged woman in good health and CMV-seronegative. Sequences were obtained from PBMCs. The CDR3 here is CASRPTSGPQETQYF. In DNA, the CDR3 is TGTGCCAGCAGGCCGACTAGCGGCCCGCAAGAGACCCAGTACTTC.